This T cell receptor (beta chain) emerged from a study of T cell responses to AZD1222 COVID-19 vaccine. Germline CDR1 and CDR2: SGHVS and FQNEAQ. This CDR3 is built from 13 residues. V was cut by 5 bases and J by 6 bases, with 13 bases left in between. Clones were read by immunoSEQ multiplex PCR, and TCRdb kept only the in-frame ones, dropping some. The sample lists 120,000 or so clones, approximately 88% seen once, with around 5.6% in the top ten. The source material was peripheral blood, sampled on day 0 of AZD1222 vaccination. The chain joins TRBV7-8 to TRBJ1-2, with D unresolved. The sequence was obtained from an adult in good health. The CDR3 sequence is CASSAANTDGYTF. CDR3 DNA sequence: TGTGCCAGCAGCGCAGCAAACACAGATGGCTACACCTTC.